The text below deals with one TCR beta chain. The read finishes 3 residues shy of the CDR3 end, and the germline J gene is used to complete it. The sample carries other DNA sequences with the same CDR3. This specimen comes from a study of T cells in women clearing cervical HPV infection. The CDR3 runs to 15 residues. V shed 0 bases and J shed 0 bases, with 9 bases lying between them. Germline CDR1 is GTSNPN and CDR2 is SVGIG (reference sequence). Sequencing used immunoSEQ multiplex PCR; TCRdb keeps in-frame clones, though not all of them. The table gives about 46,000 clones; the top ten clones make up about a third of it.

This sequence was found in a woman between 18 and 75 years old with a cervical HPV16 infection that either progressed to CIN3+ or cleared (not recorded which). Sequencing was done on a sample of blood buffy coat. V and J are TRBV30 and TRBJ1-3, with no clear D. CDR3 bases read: TGTGCCTGGAGTGTACTCGACAACTCTGGAAACACC. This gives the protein CAWSVLDNSGNT. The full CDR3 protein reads CAWSVLDNSGNTIYF.